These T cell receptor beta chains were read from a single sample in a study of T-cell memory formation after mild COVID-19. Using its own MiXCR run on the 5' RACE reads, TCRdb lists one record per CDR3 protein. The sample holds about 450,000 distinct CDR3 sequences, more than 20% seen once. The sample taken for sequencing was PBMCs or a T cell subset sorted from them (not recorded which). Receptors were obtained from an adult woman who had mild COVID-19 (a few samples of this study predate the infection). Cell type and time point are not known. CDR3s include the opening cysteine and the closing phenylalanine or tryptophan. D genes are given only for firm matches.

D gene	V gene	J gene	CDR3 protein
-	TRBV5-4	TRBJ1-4	CASSMGPRESEKLFF
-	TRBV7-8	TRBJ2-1	CASSQHNEQFF
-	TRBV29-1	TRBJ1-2	CSVTPGYTF
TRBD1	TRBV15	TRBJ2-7	CATSRVRRGQDEQYF
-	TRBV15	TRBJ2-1	CATGSSLNERFF
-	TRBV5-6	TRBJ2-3	CASSTPGANTDTQYF
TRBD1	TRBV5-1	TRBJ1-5	CASSPDPTGVGINQPQHF
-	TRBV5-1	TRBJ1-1	CASSLGGLGQLGTEAFF
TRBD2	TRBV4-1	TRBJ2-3	CASSQVERGGPDTQYF
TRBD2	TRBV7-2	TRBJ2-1	CASSTPSTSGRAMYNEQFF
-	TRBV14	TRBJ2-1	CASSQDRASTPRYNEQFF
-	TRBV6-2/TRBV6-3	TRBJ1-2	CASSYAPNYGYTF
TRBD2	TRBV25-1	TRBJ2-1	CASIGGRAYNEQFF
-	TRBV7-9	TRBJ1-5	CASSSGRQNQPQHF
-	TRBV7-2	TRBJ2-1	CASSSPSAEQFF
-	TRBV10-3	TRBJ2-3	CATNPQSTDTQYF
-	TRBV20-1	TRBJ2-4	CSASRPAKNIQYF
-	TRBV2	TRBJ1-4	CASSKAVAGEKLFF
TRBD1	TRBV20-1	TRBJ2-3	CSARKGTASTDTQYF
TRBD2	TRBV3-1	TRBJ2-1	CASSPPTSYEQFF
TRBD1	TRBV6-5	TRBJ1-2	CASGTGGYGYTF
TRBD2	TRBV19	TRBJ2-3	CATRTSGTTDTQYF
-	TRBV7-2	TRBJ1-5	CASSSISGSQPQHF
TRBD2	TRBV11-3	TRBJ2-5	CASSSGGLAGGRGETQYF
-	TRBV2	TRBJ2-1	CASIVVRGDEQFF
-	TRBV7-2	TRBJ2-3	CASSTPLVDTQYF
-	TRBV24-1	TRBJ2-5	CATSDAATRQETQYF
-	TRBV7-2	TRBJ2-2	CASSLAYLNTGELFF